The next 17 T cell receptor beta chains were all read from a single sample in a study of T cells after yellow fever vaccination (dated by TCRdb to between 2018 and 2020). Libraries came from 5' RACE. Instrument used: Illumina HiSeq 2500. Clones were called with MiXCR by TCRdb after fastp trimmed the public reads at Q25, and only in-frame beta chains were retained. Rows are unified per CDR3 protein, each entry keeping the most common DNA and genes. The sample includes around 67,000 distinct CDR3 sequences, with more than 5.5% observed a single time. Under 45% of the sample belongs to the ten largest clones. The treatment or condition label here, explained by the study, means: live attenuated yellow fever vaccine strain. The source material was CD8+ T cells sorted from PBMCs, sampled about 5 days after the first yellow fever vaccination. These receptors all come from a man between 18 and 35 years old who received the YFV17D yellow fever vaccine.

This clonotype has a handful of counts. CDR3 DNA: TGTGCCAGCAGTTACCTGTGGGCCGAGAACACCGGGGAGCTGTTTTTT. This codes for CASSYLWAENTGELFF. V and J are TRBV6-5 and TRBJ2-2, with D uncertain. Germline lookup yields CDR1 MNHEY and CDR2 SVGAGI. V was pared by 2 bases and J by 1 base, with 11 bases between. This CDR3 comprises 16 residues.

Many counts were recorded for this clonotype. The chain joins TRBV14 to TRBJ2-1; D gene unclear. Trimming removed 1 base from V and 2 bases from J, with 9 bases in between. The CDR3 contains 15 residues. The germline V gene has CDR1 SGHDN and CDR2 FVKESK. The CDR3 region has the DNA TGTGCCAGCAGCCAAGTTCCCGTCGCCTACAATGAGCAGTTCTTC. Translated, it gives CASSQVPVAYNEQFF.

This clonotype was counted at least ten times. The chain couples TRBV29-1 to TRBJ1-2; no firm D call. CDR1 is SQVTM, CDR2 ANQGSEA, per germline. The V and J ends lost 0 bases and 9 bases respectively, with 11 bases between them. The CDR3 sequence is 12 residues long. CDR3 nucleotides: TGCAGCGTTGAAGAGGTCGTCAGGAGCTACACCTTC. It is translated as CSVEEVVRSYTF. The variable domain in full, completed from reference TRBV29-1 and TRBJ1-2, reads SAVISQKPSRDICQRGTSLTIQCQVDSQVTMMFWYRQQPGQSLTLIATANQGSEATYESGFVIDKFPISRPNLTFSTLTVSNMSPEDSSIYLCSVEEVVRSYTFGSGTRLTVV.

V is TRBV7-9 and J is TRBJ1-5; weak D call: TRBD1 (5 bases). The CDR3 is 13 residues long. The V end lost 1 base, the J end lost 8 bases, and 9 bases lay between the germline ends. From germline, CDR1 is SEHNR and CDR2 FQNEAQ (reference sequence). The CDR3: CASSLGRVEPQHF. CDR3 DNA sequence: TGTGCCAGCAGCTTAGGCAGGGTCGAGCCCCAGCATTTT.

CDR3 residues: CASSSTGSSGANVLTF. The CDR3 DNA sequence: TGTGCCAGCAGTTCCACAGGGAGCTCTGGGGCCAACGTCCTGACTTTC. The rearrangement links TRBV6-5 to TRBJ2-6; a weak D match, TRBD1 (6 bases). Germline lookup yields CDR1 MNHEY and CDR2 SVGAGI. There are 16 residues in the CDR3. V shed 4 bases and J shed 0 bases, with 10 bases lying between them.

This sequence joins TRBV15 and TRBJ1-2; TRBD1 agrees at 7 bases. Per germline, CDR1 LNHNV and CDR2 YYDKDF (reference sequence). The V gene end was trimmed by 3 bases and the J gene end by 6 bases; junction bases not matched to a gene: 10. There are 15 residues in the CDR3. This CDR3 is CATSSESDRLHGYTF. The CDR3 coding sequence is TGTGCCACCAGCAGCGAATCGGACAGGCTCCATGGCTACACCTTC.

This clonotype showed up just a few times. V gene TRBV6-5 combines with J gene TRBJ1-1, with D possibly TRBD1 on 6 matching bases. The germline V gene has CDR1 MNHEY and CDR2 SVGAGI. Trimming removed 3 bases from V and 4 bases from J, with 12 bases in between. CDR3 length: 14 amino acids. CDR3 DNA sequence: TGTGCCAGCAGTTATATTCGGGGGGCCACTGAAGCTTTCTTT. Translation gives CASSYIRGATEAFF.

The chain links TRBV20-1 to TRBJ2-2; weak D call: TRBD2 (7 bases). This CDR3 is 16 amino acids long. Trimming took 1 base from V and 0 from J, leaving 12 bases between them. CDR1 is DFQATT and CDR2 is SNEGSKA in the germline V gene (reference sequence). The DNA for the CDR3 is TGCAGTGCTAGAGGCGGAGGGGGGGCGAACACCGGGGAGCTGTTTTTT. This encodes CSARGGGGANTGELFF.

This clonotype was observed at least ten times. The V and J genes are TRBV29-1 and TRBJ2-1; D is undetermined. Germline-derived CDR1 and CDR2 are SQVTM and ANQGSEA. Trimming removed 1 base from V and 7 bases from J, with 11 bases in between. This CDR3 comprises 13 residues. The CDR3 here is CSVEGKIWNEQFF. In nucleotides, the CDR3 is TGCAGCGTTGAAGGGAAGATTTGGAATGAGCAGTTCTTC.

Only a few counts were recorded for this clonotype. J is TRBJ2-1 and V is TRBV7-9; D gene ambiguous. Trimming stripped 3 bases from V and 8 bases from J, with 8 bases between. Germline V CDR1 and CDR2: SEHNR, FQNEAQ (reference sequence). The CDR3 is 12 amino acids. The CDR3 nucleotides are TGTGCCAGCAGCTTTCAAAACGATGAGCAGTTCTTC. It specifies CASSFQNDEQFF.

This clonotype was found a few times. The chain recombines TRBV27 with TRBJ1-2; D might be TRBD1 (5 bases). This CDR3 region has 16 residues. Germline loops: CDR1 MNHEY, CDR2 SMNVEV (reference sequence). Trimming removed 2 bases from V and 0 bases from J, with 13 bases in between. For the CDR3, the DNA is TGTGCCAGCAGTTTACCAGAAGGGGACCCTAACTATGGCTACACCTTC. Translation: CASSLPEGDPNYGYTF.

In its sample, this clonotype was seen many times. The J gene is TRBJ2-2, the V gene TRBV7-2; no definite D call. Per the germline V gene, CDR1 is SGHTA and CDR2 is FQGNSA. Deletions cut 3 bases from V and 2 bases from J, with 10 bases between. This CDR3 has 15 residues. The CDR3 protein is CASSFIQVNTGELFF. CDR3 in DNA: TGTGCCAGCAGCTTTATCCAGGTCAACACCGGGGAGCTGTTTTTT.

This clonotype occurred a few times. An end of the junction differs from the germline gene, which may be a read error. The chain combines TRBV20-1 with TRBJ2-3; TRBD2 agrees at 9 bases. CDR3 length: 17 residues. In germline, CDR1 is DFQATT, CDR2 SNEGSKA (reference sequence). Here the CDR3 reads CSARDRAGGLSTDTQYF. CDR3 sequence (DNA): TGCAGTGCAAGAGACAGAGCGGGGGGCCTTAGCACAGATACGCAGTATTTT.

In its sample, this clonotype was seen a few times. The chain has TRBV5-1 and TRBJ1-5; no reliable D call. Germline CDR1 and CDR2: SGHRS and YFSETQ. Deletions cut 4 bases from V and 0 bases from J, with 14 bases between. The CDR3 runs 16 residues. In nucleotides, the CDR3 is TGCGCCAGCAGCCCGGGTATGGGTGGTAGCAATCAGCCCCAGCATTTT. Its protein is CASSPGMGGSNQPQHF.

This clonotype was found a few times. The V gene is TRBV27, the J gene TRBJ2-7, with D maybe TRBD2 (7 bases). CDR1 and CDR2 from the germline V gene are MNHEY and SMNVEV (reference sequence). CDR3 size: 14 residues. Between the trimmed V and J ends, which lost 2 bases and 3 bases, there was a span of 11 bases. Written as DNA, the CDR3 is TGTGCCAGCAGTTTACGGGGGGCTATCTACGAGCAGTACTTC. This sequence encodes CASSLRGAIYEQYF.

In its sample, this clonotype was seen many times. The J gene is TRBJ1-5, the V gene TRBV12-3 or TRBV12-4, with 7 bases fitting TRBD1. Trimming removed 5 bases from V and 7 bases from J; junction bases left unmatched: 14. The CDR3 is 16 amino acids. Here the CDR3 reads CASSPGQTLGRQPQHF. CDR3 nucleotides: TGTGCCAGCAGTCCGGGACAGACGCTAGGAAGGCAGCCCCAGCATTTT.

This chain links TRBV4-3 with TRBJ1-2; the D gene is possibly TRBD1 (5 bases). The CDR3 totals 14 residues. V gave up 0 bases and J gave up 3 bases, with 8 bases separating them. The germline CDR1 and CDR2 sequences are LGHNA and YSLEER. In DNA, the CDR3 is TGCGCCAGCAGCCAAGAGGAGGGGCACTATGGCTACACCTTC. This translates into CASSQEEGHYGYTF.